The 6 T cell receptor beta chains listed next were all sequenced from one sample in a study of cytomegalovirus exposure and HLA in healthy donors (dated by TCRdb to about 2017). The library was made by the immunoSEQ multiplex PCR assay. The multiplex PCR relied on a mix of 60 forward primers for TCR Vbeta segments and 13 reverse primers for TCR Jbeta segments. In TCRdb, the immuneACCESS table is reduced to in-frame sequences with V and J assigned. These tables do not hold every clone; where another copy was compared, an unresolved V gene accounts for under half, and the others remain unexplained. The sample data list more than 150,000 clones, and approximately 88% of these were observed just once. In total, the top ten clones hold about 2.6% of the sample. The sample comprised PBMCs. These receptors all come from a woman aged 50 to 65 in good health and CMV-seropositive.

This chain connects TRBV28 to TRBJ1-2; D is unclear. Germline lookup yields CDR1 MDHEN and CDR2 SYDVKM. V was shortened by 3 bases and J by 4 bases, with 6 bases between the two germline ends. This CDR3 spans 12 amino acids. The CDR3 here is CASSFEFYGYTF. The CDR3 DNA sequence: TGTGCCAGCAGTTTCGAGTTCTATGGCTACACCTTC.

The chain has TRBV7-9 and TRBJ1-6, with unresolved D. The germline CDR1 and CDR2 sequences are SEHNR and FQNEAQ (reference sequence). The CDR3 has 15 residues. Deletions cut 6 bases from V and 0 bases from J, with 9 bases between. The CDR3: CASRSASSYNSPLHF. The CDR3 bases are TGTGCCAGCAGATCCGCGAGCTCCTATAATTCACCCCTCCACTTT.

The CDR3 reads CAISELQGQETQYF. CDR3 nucleotide sequence: TGTGCCATCAGTGAGTTGCAGGGCCAAGAGACCCAGTACTTC. The chain has TRBV10-3 and TRBJ2-5; D might be TRBD1 (5 bases). The CDR3 has 14 amino acids. CDR1 and CDR2 (germline): ENHRY, SYGVKD. V shed 1 base and J shed 1 base, with 7 bases lying between them.

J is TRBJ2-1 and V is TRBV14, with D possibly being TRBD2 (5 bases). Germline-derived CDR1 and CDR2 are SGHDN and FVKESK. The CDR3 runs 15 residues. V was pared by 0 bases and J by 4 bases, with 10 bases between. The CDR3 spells CASSQDGSRYNEQFF. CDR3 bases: TGTGCCAGCAGCCAAGATGGGAGCAGGTACAATGAGCAGTTCTTC.

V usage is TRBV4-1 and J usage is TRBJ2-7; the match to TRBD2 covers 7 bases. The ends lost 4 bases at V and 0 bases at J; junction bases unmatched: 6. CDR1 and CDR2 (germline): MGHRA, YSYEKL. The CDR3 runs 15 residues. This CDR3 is CASSPLTSASYEQYF. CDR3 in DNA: TGCGCCAGCAGCCCCTTAACTAGCGCCTCCTACGAGCAGTACTTC.

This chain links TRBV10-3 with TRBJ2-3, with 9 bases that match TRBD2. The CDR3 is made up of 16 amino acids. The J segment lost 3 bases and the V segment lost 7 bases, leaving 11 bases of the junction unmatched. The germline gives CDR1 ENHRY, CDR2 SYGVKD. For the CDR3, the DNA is TGTGCCATCAAAGCTAGCGGGGCTAGGGGGACAGATACGCAGTATTTT. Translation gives CAIKASGARGTDTQYF.